This is a list of T cell receptor beta chains from one sample in a study of blood T cell repertoires in COVID-19. The repertoire was sequenced with immunoSEQ multiplex PCR; TCRdb's copy has only in-frame clones and lacks some. The data show 200,000 to 250,000 clones, more than 75% seen once. Sequences were obtained from PBMCs or T cells enriched from blood (not recorded which). The receptors originated from a woman between 40 and 55 years old with acute COVID-19. Each CDR3 is given with its conserved first and last residue. The D gene is left open where the match is weak. The size entry is marked missing in some rows and otherwise reads once, few, many or a size class.

J gene	clone size	V gene	D gene	CDR3 DNA	CDR3 protein
TRBJ1-5	-	TRBV19	TRBD1	TGTGCCAGTAGAGATTCCGGGACAGGGAGATTTCAGCCCCAGCATTTT	CASRDSGTGRFQPQHF
TRBJ2-2	-	TRBV5-1	TRBD1	TGCGCCAGCAGCTTACAGGGGGGGAACACCGGGGAGCTGTTTTTT	CASSLQGGNTGELFF
TRBJ1-5	-	TRBV2	-	TGTGCCAGCAGCGCCGGACAACCGACCCCCCAGCATTTT	CASSAGQPTPQHF
TRBJ2-7	-	TRBV5-4	-	TGTGCAGTGAGGAGGGCCTCATCCTACGAGCAGTACTTC	CAVRRASSYEQYF
TRBJ1-2	many	TRBV3-1/TRBV3-2	-	TGTGCCAGCAGCCAATCCCCGACAAGTCTCCATGGCTACACCTTC	CASSQSPTSLHGYTF
TRBJ1-4	few	TRBV5-6	-	TGTGCCAGCAGCGGGCGACGAAATGAAAAACTGTTTTTT	CASSGRRNEKLFF
TRBJ1-2	-	TRBV3-1/TRBV3-2	TRBD1	TGTGCCAGCAGCCATCCGGGACAGGGGACCTATGGCTACACCTTC	CASSHPGQGTYGYTF
TRBJ2-5	few	TRBV5-1	TRBD2	TGCGCCAGCAGCCCCGCTAGCGGCCAAGAGACCCAGTACTTC	CASSPASGQETQYF
TRBJ2-3	-	TRBV6-5	-	TGTGCCAGCAGAATGGGGCCCGTTAGCACAGATACGCAGTATTTT	CASRMGPVSTDTQYF
TRBJ2-1	-	TRBV28	-	TGTGCCAGCGCCCCCTATCCGAGCTCCTACAATGAGCAGTTCTTC	CASAPYPSSYNEQFF
TRBJ2-1	-	TRBV28	-	TGTGCCAGCAGTCCGGGGTTAGGTGAGCAGTTCTTC	CASSPGLGEQFF
TRBJ2-1	few	TRBV3-1/TRBV3-2	-	TGTGCCAGCAGCCAAGAAGGGGCCTACAATGAGCAGTTCTTC	CASSQEGAYNEQFF
TRBJ2-5	-	TRBV27	TRBD1	TGTGCCAGCAGGCCAGGGGGCGCGTTGGAGACCCAGTACTTC	CASRPGGALETQYF
TRBJ1-1	few	TRBV6-2/TRBV6-3	TRBD1	TGTGCCAGCAGTTACAACAGGGGGCTACGGTTGAACACTGAAGCTTTCTTT	CASSYNRGLRLNTEAFF
TRBJ1-2	-	TRBV6-5	TRBD1	TGTGCCATTATACAAACAGGGGGCGTCTATGGCTACACCTTC	CAIIQTGGVYGYTF
TRBJ2-1	once	TRBV5-1	TRBD2	TGCGCCAGCAGCTTGGCCGGAGCGGGAGCCACCCATGAGCAGTTCTTC	CASSLAGAGATHEQFF
TRBJ1-2	-	TRBV13	-	TGTGCCAGCAGCTCCTTCAGGGAGGATGGCTACACCTTC	CASSSFREDGYTF
TRBJ2-7	-	TRBV5-1	TRBD1	TGCGCCAGCAGCCTCACAGGGGGCGGCTACGAGCAGTACTTC	CASSLTGGGYEQYF
TRBJ2-3	-	TRBV14	TRBD2	TGTGCCAGCAGCCCTAGCGGCTTCACAGATACGCAGTATTTT	CASSPSGFTDTQYF
TRBJ2-3	-	TRBV9	TRBD2	TGTGCCAGCAGCTTTACTACTAGCGGGGGGGCCGCTGGCACAGATACGCAGTATTTT	CASSFTTSGGAAGTDTQYF
TRBJ2-2	-	TRBV27	-	TGTGCCAGCAGTTTAGGGGGGGGCAGTAACACCGGGGAGCTGTTTTTT	CASSLGGGSNTGELFF
TRBJ2-2	-	TRBV10-3	-	TGTGCCATCAGTGCGGGAGTGGAGACCGGGGAGCTGTTTTTT	CAISAGVETGELFF
TRBJ1-5	few	TRBV5-5	TRBD1	TGTGCCAGCAGCTTGTACGGGACAGGGACTCAGCCCCAGCATTTT	CASSLYGTGTQPQHF
TRBJ1-4	-	TRBV25-1	TRBD1	TGTGCCAGCGAACGGACAGGGGGAGGAAGTGAAAAACTGTTTTTT	CASERTGGGSEKLFF
TRBJ2-3	-	TRBV7-3	TRBD1	TGTGCCAGCAGCCAGACAGGGACAAGTAGCACAGATACGCAGTATTTT	CASSQTGTSSTDTQYF
TRBJ2-3	few	TRBV3-1/TRBV3-2	TRBD2	TGTGCCAGCAGCTCCCGGACTAGCGGAACTAGCACAGATACGCAGTATTTT	CASSSRTSGTSTDTQYF
TRBJ2-7	-	TRBV5-1	-	TGCGCCAGCAGCTTGGCGGTTCTCTACGAGCAGTACTTC	CASSLAVLYEQYF
TRBJ2-1	-	TRBV11-2	-	TGTGCCAGCAGCCCCGGCAGGGGCAATGAGCAGTTCTTC	CASSPGRGNEQFF
TRBJ2-1	-	TRBV3-1/TRBV3-2	-	TGTGCCAGCAGCCTCGGGACATCCCACAATGAGCAGTTCTTC	CASSLGTSHNEQFF
TRBJ2-7	-	TRBV7-3	-	TGTGCCAGCAGCCCCCAGGGGAATTACGAGCAGTACTTC	CASSPQGNYEQYF
TRBJ2-2	-	TRBV9	-	TGTGCCAGCAGCGAGCGACAGAGTACGAACACCGGGGAGCTGTTTTTT	CASSERQSTNTGELFF
TRBJ2-3	-	TRBV6-5	-	TGTGCCAGCAAGGGGGGCACAGATACGCAGTATTTT	CASKGGTDTQYF
TRBJ2-2	-	TRBV5-1	-	TGCGCCAGCAGCTTGAGTCCGACGGCGGGCACCGGGGAGCTGTTTTTT	CASSLSPTAGTGELFF
TRBJ2-7	-	TRBV10-3	TRBD1	TGTGCCATCAGTGAGTGGGGACAGGGAAGCTACGAGCAGTACTTC	CAISEWGQGSYEQYF
TRBJ2-2	-	TRBV18	TRBD1	TGTGCCAGCTCACCACGGACAGGGGGCCGAACCGGGGAGCTGTTTTTT	CASSPRTGGRTGELFF
TRBJ1-1	few	TRBV11-1	-	TGTGCCAGCAGCCGAGGGATTTCCACTGAAGCTTTCTTT	CASSRGISTEAFF
TRBJ2-1	-	TRBV24-1	TRBD1	TGTGCCACCAGTGAGTCCAGGGGGAGCAATGAGCAGTTCTTC	CATSESRGSNEQFF
TRBJ1-2	-	TRBV6-5	TRBD1	TGTGCCAGCAGTCGCGAGGGGGCTGGTGACTATGGCTACACCTTC	CASSREGAGDYGYTF
TRBJ1-2	-	TRBV6-2/TRBV6-3	-	TGTGCCAGCAGTTCCTCGCGGTATGAAAATTATGGCTACACCTTC	CASSSSRYENYGYTF
TRBJ1-5	-	TRBV29-1	TRBD1	TGCAGCGTTGGTGACAGGGGTCATCAGCCCCAGCATTTT	CSVGDRGHQPQHF
TRBJ1-2	-	TRBV10-3	-	TGTGCCATCTCCGGACAGAAGAACTATGGCTACACCTTC	CAISGQKNYGYTF
TRBJ2-1	-	TRBV24-1	-	TGTGCCACCAGTGATCTACCGCAGGATGGATACTACAATGAGCAGTTCTTC	CATSDLPQDGYYNEQFF
TRBJ1-2	-	TRBV24-1	TRBD1	TGTGCCACCAGTTTGACAGGGGCGCGCGGCTACACCTTC	CATSLTGARGYTF
TRBJ2-5	-	TRBV29-1	TRBD1	TGCAGCGTTGGGGGCTTAGACAGGGGAGAGACCCAGTACTTC	CSVGGLDRGETQYF
TRBJ1-1	few	TRBV7-8	-	TGTGCCAGCAGTCGTCGGGACCGGGGGTCGAACACTGAAGCTTTCTTT	CASSRRDRGSNTEAFF